These 25 T cell receptor beta chains came from one sample sequenced in a study of shared clonotypes between healthy human individuals. The repertoire was sequenced with immunoSEQ multiplex PCR; TCRdb's copy has only in-frame clones and lacks some. Among roughly 490,000 clones, 75% to 85% were seen once, and the ten largest hold about an eighth. Sequencing was performed on PBMCs. These receptors were taken from a woman in her forties in good health. Some clones in this sample may be carry-over from other donors' samples.

The chain is built from TRBV2 and TRBJ1-5, with D possibly matching TRBD1 (6 bases). V was shortened by 3 bases and J by 0 bases, with 12 bases between the two germline ends. The CDR3 has 16 residues. CDR1 SNHLY and CDR2 FYNNEI come from the germline V gene. The CDR3 sequence is CASSDTDSYSNQPQHF. The CDR3 DNA reads as TGTGCCAGCAGTGACACGGACAGCTATAGCAATCAGCCCCAGCATTTT. The full variable domain, its missing parts supplied by reference TRBV2 and TRBJ1-5, is EPEVTQTPSHQVTQMGQEVILRCVPISNHLYFYWYRQILGQKVEFLVSFYNNEISEKSEIFDDQFSVERPDGSNFTLKIRSTKLEDSAMYFCASSDTDSYSNQPQHFGDGTRLSIL.

The chain couples TRBV7-2 to TRBJ2-5; D is uncertain. CDR1 and CDR2 from the germline V gene are SGHTA and FQGNSA. The CDR3 is 14 amino acids. With 0 bases removed from V and 2 bases from J, the gap between germline ends came to 7 bases. CDR3 in amino acids: CASSLARAQETQYF. CDR3 in DNA: TGTGCCAGCAGCTTAGCAAGGGCACAAGAGACCCAGTACTTC. The complete variable domain, with remaining parts taken from reference TRBV7-2 and TRBJ2-5, reads GAGVSQSPSNKVTEKGKDVELRCDPISGHTALYWYRQSLGQGLEFLIYFQGNSAPDKSGLPSDRFSAERTGGSVSTLTIQRTQQEDSAVYLCASSLARAQETQYFGPGTRLLVL.

The rearrangement joins TRBV28 to TRBJ2-3, with D perhaps being TRBD1 or TRBD2 (5 bases each). Trimming removed 11 bases at V and 4 bases at J, with 19 bases between. CDR1 is MDHEN, CDR2 SYDVKM, per germline. The CDR3 totals 14 residues. CDR3: CAGTGTLAPDTQYF. The CDR3 nucleotides are TGTGCCGGTACCGGGACCCTAGCCCCAGATACGCAGTATTTT.

The chain is built from TRBV2 and TRBJ1-4, with D possibly TRBD1 on 5 matching bases. V lost 4 bases and J lost 5, with 11 bases in between. This CDR3 region has 14 residues. The germline gives CDR1 SNHLY, CDR2 FYNNEI. The CDR3 DNA is TGTGCCAGCAGTGTCAACCGGGGGAATGAAAAACTGTTTTTT. As protein: CASSVNRGNEKLFF. The full variable domain, in which reference TRBV2 and TRBJ1-4 provide the parts outside the CDR3, is EPEVTQTPSHQVTQMGQEVILRCVPISNHLYFYWYRQILGQKVEFLVSFYNNEISEKSEIFDDQFSVERPDGSNFTLKIRSTKLEDSAMYFCASSVNRGNEKLFFGSGTQLSVL.

This clone appeared a single time. The V gene is TRBV27, the J gene TRBJ1-1; possibly TRBD1 for D (5 bases). Per the germline V gene, CDR1 is MNHEY and CDR2 is SMNVEV (reference sequence). V dropped 8 bases and J dropped 1 base, with 14 bases sitting between them. This CDR3 has 14 amino acids. In nucleotides, the CDR3 is TGTGCCAGCGTGGGAAGGGGAACGAACACTGAAGCTTTCTTT. Its translation is CASVGRGTNTEAFF.

The chain uses TRBV7-2 and TRBJ2-7; possibly TRBD2 for D (5 bases). The CDR3 consists of 16 residues. Per germline, CDR1 SGHTA and CDR2 FQGNSA. The V end lost 0 bases, the J end lost 4 bases, and 16 bases lay between the germline ends. The CDR3 nucleotides are TGTGCCAGCAGCTTAGCCCCCGCTAGTGGAGGTTACGAGCAGTACTTC. Its protein product is CASSLAPASGGYEQYF.

J is TRBJ2-1 and V is TRBV7-3; no reliable D call. The germline gives CDR1 SGHTA, CDR2 FQGTGA. CDR3 length equals 13 residues. The V end was cut by 1 base, the J end by 7 bases, with 8 bases between. The DNA of the CDR3 is TGTGCCAGCAGCTTAAACGGCCTTAATGAGCAGTTCTTC. Its protein is CASSLNGLNEQFF.

This sequence joins TRBV4-2 and TRBJ2-5; TRBD2 is a possible D gene (6 bases). The CDR3 has 16 residues. Germline CDR1 and CDR2: LGHNA and YNFKEQ. V lost 0 bases, J lost 11 bases, and 22 bases lay in between. Here the CDR3 reads CASSQEGEALWLEQYF. The CDR3 DNA reads TGTGCCAGCAGCCAAGAAGGGGAGGCTCTGTGGTTAGAGCAGTACTTC.

The chain recombines TRBV4-1 with TRBJ1-1; 8 bases fit TRBD1. V trimming: 2 bases; J trimming: 5 bases; junction bases outside the gene matches: 4. Germline V lookup: CDR1 MGHRA, CDR2 YSYEKL. The CDR3 is 14 residues long. The CDR3, as DNA: TGCGCCAGCAGCCAACCCACAGGGGGAACTGAAGCTTTCTTT. Its translation: CASSQPTGGTEAFF.

A remark on this clone: Germline is not matched at one junction end, which may reflect a read error. The J gene is TRBJ2-3, the V gene TRBV29-1; TRBD2 is a possible D gene (5 bases). There are 16 residues in the CDR3. Per the germline V gene, CDR1 is SQVTM and CDR2 is ANQGSEA. The CDR3 nucleotides read TGCAGCGTTGACTCCCGAAATCGAGGAGGCACAGATACGCGGTATTTT. This sequence encodes CSVDSRNRGGTDTRYF.

A note on this clone: In the same sample, other DNA sequences code for this CDR3. The gene calls are TRBV6-4 and TRBJ2-3, with D perhaps matching TRBD1 or TRBD2 (6 bases each). The germline gives CDR1 MRHNA, CDR2 SNTAGT. The CDR3 sequence is 15 residues long. V was cut by 3 bases and J by 3 bases, with 13 bases left in between. In DNA form, the CDR3 reads TGTGCCAGCAGTGAGGGGGGCGGTGGTACAGATACGCAGTATTTT. The encoded protein is CASSEGGGGTDTQYF.

This chain connects TRBV29-1 to TRBJ2-1, with D perhaps TRBD2 (5 bases). The CDR3 spans 11 residues. Germline V lookup: CDR1 SQVTM, CDR2 ANQGSEA. V was shortened by 3 bases and J by 9 bases, with 9 bases between the two germline ends. The DNA of the CDR3 is TGCAGCGTTGACGCGGGCGCTGAGCAGTTCTTC. This sequence encodes CSVDAGAEQFF.

This clone was counted only a few times. The gene calls are TRBV5-4 and TRBJ2-5; a weak D match, TRBD1 (6 bases). Germline CDR1 and CDR2: SGHNT and YYREEE (reference sequence). The length of the CDR3 is 14 residues. Trimming cost V 0 bases and J 1 base, with 7 bases left between them. Written as DNA, the CDR3 is TGTGCCAGCAGCTTGGTGGACAGCCAAGAGACCCAGTACTTC. Its translation: CASSLVDSQETQYF.

The gene calls are TRBV5-1 and TRBJ2-2, with TRBD2 matching 12 bases. CDR3 length equals 17 residues. The V gene's germline CDR1 is SGHRS and CDR2 YFSETQ. J gave up 6 bases and V 4 bases, and 10 bases lay outside the gene matches. CDR3 region: CASSPRTSGTGAGELFF. CDR3 bases: TGCGCCAGCAGCCCCCGGACTAGCGGGACTGGCGCCGGGGAGCTGTTTTTT.

The CDR3 nucleotides read TGTGCCAGCAAAAGACAGGATTCGACAAACTATGGCTACACCTTC. It codes for CASKRQDSTNYGYTF. This chain connects TRBV28 to TRBJ1-2; D might be TRBD1 (6 bases). The CDR3 consists of 15 residues. Germline CDR1 reads MDHEN; CDR2 reads SYDVKM. Trimming pared 7 bases from V and 2 bases from J, leaving 17 bases between.

The genes are TRBV5-4 and TRBJ2-7; D could derive from TRBD1 or TRBD2 (5 bases each). CDR1 and CDR2 from the germline V gene are SGHNT and YYREEE (reference sequence). The CDR3 sequence is 13 residues long. Trimming pared 0 bases from V and 5 bases from J, leaving 9 bases between. The CDR3 reads CASSLDEGNEQYF. The CDR3 bases are TGTGCCAGCAGCTTGGACGAGGGGAACGAGCAGTACTTC.

The chain couples TRBV13 to TRBJ1-2; tentative D call: TRBD1 (5 bases). Between the trimmed V and J ends, which lost 5 bases and 1 base, there was a span of 20 bases. Germline values: CDR1 PRHDT, CDR2 FYEKMQ (reference sequence). The CDR3 length is 17 residues. The CDR3 nucleotides read TGTGCCAGCAGCAAATCCTTTGGACAACGATTTAACTATGGCTACACCTTC. Residues: CASSKSFGQRFNYGYTF.

The rearrangement uses TRBV15 and TRBJ1-1, with TRBD1 matching over 8 bases. The length of the CDR3 is 15 residues. Trimming took 0 bases from V and 3 from J; bases not matched to a gene: 3. From germline, CDR1 is LNHNV and CDR2 YYDKDF (reference sequence). Written as DNA, the CDR3 is TGTGCCACCAGCAGAGACAGGGGGCTCGACACTGAAGCTTTCTTT. Amino acid sequence: CATSRDRGLDTEAFF.

The chain combines TRBV28 with TRBJ1-5, with D tentatively TRBD1 (5 bases). Germline CDR1 is MDHEN and CDR2 is SYDVKM. This CDR3 comprises 15 residues. Trimming took 6 bases from V and 4 from J, leaving 16 bases between them. The CDR3 is CASRDLGPTNQPQHF. The CDR3, as DNA: TGTGCCAGCAGAGACCTGGGGCCGACGAATCAGCCCCAGCATTTT.

As regards this clone: This specimen includes other DNA sequences encoding the same CDR3. The V call is TRBV5-1, the J call TRBJ2-1; 11 bases line up with TRBD2. V dropped 0 bases and J dropped 4; count of bases not matched to a gene: 3. The CDR3 has 16 residues. Germline V gene sequence: CDR1 SGHRS, CDR2 YFSETQ. The CDR3 DNA reads as TGCGCCAGCAGCTTGGGCGGGACTAGCGGATACAATGAGCAGTTCTTC. Its protein is CASSLGGTSGYNEQFF.

V usage is TRBV7-2 and J usage is TRBJ1-4, with 7 bases that match TRBD1. The CDR3 runs to 16 residues. Germline V lookup: CDR1 SGHTA, CDR2 FQGNSA. V lost 0 bases to trimming and J lost 8 bases; unmatched junction nucleotides: 9. The chain's CDR3 is CASSLAPQGVAEKLFF. CDR3 DNA: TGTGCCAGCAGCTTAGCGCCGCAGGGGGTAGCGGAAAAACTGTTTTTT. The full variable domain, in which reference TRBV7-2 and TRBJ1-4 provide the parts outside the CDR3, is GAGVSQSPSNKVTEKGKDVELRCDPISGHTALYWYRQSLGQGLEFLIYFQGNSAPDKSGLPSDRFSAERTGGSVSTLTIQRTQQEDSAVYLCASSLAPQGVAEKLFFGSGTQLSVL.

This clone came up once. In nucleotides, the CDR3 is TGTGCCAGTCGCGCCACCCGGGCCGGGAATAACACTGAAGCTTTCTTT. Amino acid sequence: CASRATRAGNNTEAFF. V is TRBV19 and J is TRBJ1-1; D unclear. Trimming cost V 8 bases and J 2 bases, with 21 bases left between them. Germline loops: CDR1 LNHDA, CDR2 SQIVND (reference sequence). The CDR3 has 16 amino acids. The variable domain in full, completed from reference TRBV19 and TRBJ1-1, reads DGGITQSPKYLFRKEGQNVTLSCEQNLNHDAMYWYRQDPGQGLRLIYYSQIVNDFQKGDIAEGYSVSREKKESFPLTVTSAQKNPTAFYLCASRATRAGNNTEAFFGQGTRLTVV.

This clone was recorded at least ten times. The gene calls are TRBV28 and TRBJ2-1; D perhaps matches TRBD1 (6 bases). With 8 bases removed from V and 0 bases from J, the gap between germline ends came to 11 bases. Germline V lookup: CDR1 MDHEN, CDR2 SYDVKM. This CDR3 is 14 amino acids long. The CDR3 spells CASVQGSSYNEQFF. The CDR3, as DNA: TGTGCCAGCGTACAGGGTAGCTCCTACAATGAGCAGTTCTTC.

This clone was counted only a few times. V is TRBV5-6 and J is TRBJ1-1; 12 nucleotides match TRBD1. The CDR3 runs to 14 residues. V was clipped by 4 bases and J by 11 bases; unmatched bases: 9. The germline V gene encodes CDR1 SGHDT and CDR2 YYEEEE. CDR3 sequence (DNA): TGTGCCAGCAGCCAGGGGACAGGGGGCGGTGGGGCTTTCTTT. Translated: CASSQGTGGGGAFF.

The chain uses TRBV4-2 and TRBJ1-2, with TRBD1 identical over 8 bases. The germline V gene has CDR1 LGHNA and CDR2 YNFKEQ. Unmatched junction bases numbered 5, after V lost 3 bases and J lost 5 bases. The CDR3 loop spans 14 amino acids. CDR3 residues: CASSQDRDRYGYTF. The CDR3, as DNA: TGTGCCAGCAGCCAGGACAGGGATCGGTATGGCTACACCTTC.